Below, 4 T cell receptor beta chains from the same sample are listed, as sequenced in a study of T-cell reconstitution after alpha-beta-depleted transplantation in children. Library preparation (for TCRbeta) was performed with unique molecular identifiers. TCRdb reanalysed the PCR reads using MiXCR and keeps one entry per CDR3 protein. The sample has 700,000 or so distinct CDR3 sequences; 13% are singletons. The sample consisted of PBMCs, taken before TCRalphabeta/CD19-depleted stem cell transplant. The receptors here all came from a girl aged 2 to 9 with congenital amegakaryocytic thrombocytopenia, due to receive a stem cell transplant.

This clonotype was found a few times. The rearrangement joins TRBV7-2 to TRBJ2-6; no clear D. The CDR3 spans 15 residues. The germline CDR1 and CDR2 sequences are SGHTA and FQGNSA. Trimming pared 2 bases from V and 4 bases from J, leaving 9 bases between. The CDR3 spells CASSLKDPGANVLTF. The CDR3 DNA reads as TGTGCCAGCAGCTTAAAAGATCCGGGGGCCAACGTCCTGACTTTC.

The J gene is TRBJ2-3, the V gene TRBV15, with TRBD2 matching over 10 bases. CDR1 is LNHNV, CDR2 YYDKDF, per germline (reference sequence). V trimming: 0 bases; J trimming: 1 base; junction bases outside the gene matches: 10. The CDR3 runs to 19 residues. The CDR3 sequence is CATSRDGLAGEGGTDTQYF. The DNA for the CDR3 is TGTGCCACCAGCAGAGATGGGCTAGCGGGAGAGGGGGGCACAGATACGCAGTATTTT.

The chain is built from TRBV27 and TRBJ2-7, with no clear D. The length of the CDR3 is 13 residues. The germline V and J ends were trimmed by 3 bases and 3 bases, with 9 bases remaining between them. In germline, CDR1 is MNHEY, CDR2 SMNVEV (reference sequence). The CDR3 protein is CASSLKASYEQYF. The CDR3 DNA reads as TGTGCCAGCAGTTTGAAGGCTAGCTACGAGCAGTACTTC.

This clonotype showed up just a few times. As DNA, the CDR3 is TGCAGTGCTAGACAACATCTTACGGCCCAGTACTTC. As protein: CSARQHLTAQYF. The J gene is TRBJ2-5, the V gene TRBV20-1; D gene unclear. The CDR3 extends over 12 amino acids. The germline V gene encodes CDR1 DFQATT and CDR2 SNEGSKA (reference sequence). V dropped 2 bases and J dropped 9 bases, with 13 bases sitting between them.